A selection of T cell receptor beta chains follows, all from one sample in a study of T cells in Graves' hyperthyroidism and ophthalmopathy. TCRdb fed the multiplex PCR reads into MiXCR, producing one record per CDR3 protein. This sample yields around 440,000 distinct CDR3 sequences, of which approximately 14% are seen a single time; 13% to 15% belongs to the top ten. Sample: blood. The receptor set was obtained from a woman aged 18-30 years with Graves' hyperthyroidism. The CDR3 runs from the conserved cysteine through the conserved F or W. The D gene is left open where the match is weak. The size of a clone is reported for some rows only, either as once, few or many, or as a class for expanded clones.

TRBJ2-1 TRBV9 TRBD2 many TGTGCCAGCAGCGGACTAGCGGGAGGGAGGAATGAGCAGTTCTTC CASSGLAGGRNEQFF
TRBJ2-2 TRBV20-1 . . TGCAGTGCTAAAGAAAACACCGGGGAGCTGTTTTTT CSAKENTGELFF
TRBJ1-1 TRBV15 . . TGTGCCACCAGCAGAGGGACAACTAACACTGAAGCTTTCTTT CATSRGTTNTEAFF
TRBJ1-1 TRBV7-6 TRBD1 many TGTGCCAGCAGCTTACAGAAACCGGGACAGAGGTTCACTGAAGCTTTCTTT CASSLQKPGQRFTEAFF
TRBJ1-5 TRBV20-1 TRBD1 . TGCAGTGCCCAACAGGGACAGGGTAACAATCAGCCCCAGCATTTT CSAQQGQGNNQPQHF
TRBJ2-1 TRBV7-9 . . TGTGCCAGCAGCATAAGCGCCGAGCGGTTCTTC CASSISAERFF
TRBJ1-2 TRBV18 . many TGTGCCAGCTCACCTTCACGACAGTTTTCTCTTAACTATGGCTACACCTTC CASSPSRQFSLNYGYTF
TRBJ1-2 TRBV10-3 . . TGTGCCATCAGTGGGGGGAACAAGAGCTATGGCTACACCTTC CAISGGNKSYGYTF
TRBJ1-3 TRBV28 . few TGTGCCAGCAGTTTGTGGACCACTGGAAACACCATATATTTT CASSLWTTGNTIYF
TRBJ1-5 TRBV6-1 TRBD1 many TGTGCCAGCAAGGAGGGGGCGAGCAATCAGCCCCAGCATTTT CASKEGASNQPQHF
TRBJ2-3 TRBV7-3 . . TGTGCCAGCAGCTTATTCTTCACCCCTAGCACAGATACGCAGTATTTT CASSLFFTPSTDTQYF
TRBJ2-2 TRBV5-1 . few TGCGCCAGCAGCGCCACTAGCCCGAACACCGGGGAGCTGTTTTTT CASSATSPNTGELFF
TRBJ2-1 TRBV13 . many TGTGCCAGCAGCTTACCAGACAACGGAGCCGACAATGAGCAGTTCTTC CASSLPDNGADNEQFF
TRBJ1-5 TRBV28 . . TGTGCCAGCAGTTTTGGGGTCCGGCAGCCCCAGCATTTT CASSFGVRQPQHF
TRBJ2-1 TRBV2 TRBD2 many TGTGCCAGCAGCGCCTCGAGCGGGGGTTACTACAATGAGCAGTTCTTC CASSASSGGYYNEQFF
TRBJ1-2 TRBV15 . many TGTGCCACCGCCGCGGATACAACGGTTTTCTATGGCTACACCTTC CATAADTTVFYGYTF
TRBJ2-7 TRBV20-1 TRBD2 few TGCAGTGCTAGAGATTTTTTACTAGCGGGAACCTACGAGCAGTACTTC CSARDFLLAGTYEQYF
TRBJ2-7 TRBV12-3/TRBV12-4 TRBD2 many TGTGCCAGCAGTGGCGGGCTAGCGGGGGGTGAGCAGTACTTC CASSGGLAGGEQYF
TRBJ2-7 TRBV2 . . TGTGCCACCATGAAGGGGAGGACAGAACCCTACGAGCAGTACTTC CATMKGRTEPYEQYF
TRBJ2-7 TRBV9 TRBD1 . TGTGCCAGCAGCGTAGCAGGGGGCCTCGACGAGCAGTACTTC CASSVAGGLDEQYF
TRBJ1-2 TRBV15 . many TGTGCCACCAGCGCCCGCCCTGCCTATGGCTACACCTTC CATSARPAYGYTF
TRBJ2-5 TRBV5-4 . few TGTGCCAGCAGCTTAGGGGACTTAAAAAAGACCCAGTACTTC CASSLGDLKKTQYF
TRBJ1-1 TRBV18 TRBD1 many TGTGCCAGCTCAAGAGACAGGGCCAACACTGAAGCTTTCTTT CASSRDRANTEAFF
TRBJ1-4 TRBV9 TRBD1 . TGTGCCAGCAGCGTAGGGGAGACAGGGATTCGGGAAAAACTGTTTTTT CASSVGETGIREKLFF
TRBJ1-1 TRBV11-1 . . TGTGCCAGCAGCTTTTCAGGGTTTGACACTGAAGCTTTCTTT CASSFSGFDTEAFF
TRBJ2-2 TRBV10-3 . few TGTGCCATCAGTGAGTCCCAGCCCACCGGGGAGCTGTTTTTT CAISESQPTGELFF
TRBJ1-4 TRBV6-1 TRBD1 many TGTGCCAGCAGGAGTTCGGGACAGAGAAATGAAAAACTGTTTTTT CASRSSGQRNEKLFF
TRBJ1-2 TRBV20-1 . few TGCAGCCCGAGGGCTCAGGGTAATAACTATGGCTACACCTTC CSPRAQGNNYGYTF
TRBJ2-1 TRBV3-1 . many TGTGCCAGCAGCCCAGGTTTAGGGCGGGCAGCCCCCTACAATGAGCAGTTCTTC CASSPGLGRAAPYNEQFF
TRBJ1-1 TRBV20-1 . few TGCAGTGCTAGAGAGGGGGAAGCTTTCTTT CSAREGEAFF
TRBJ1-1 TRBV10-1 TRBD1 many TGCGCCAGCAGAGATCAGGGGGCTGAGAACACTGAAGCTTTCTTT CASRDQGAENTEAFF
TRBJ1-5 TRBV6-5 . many TGTGCCAGCAGTTACCTCAAGAGGGAAGGCAATCAGCCCCAGCATTTT CASSYLKREGNQPQHF
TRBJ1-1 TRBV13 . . TGTGCCAGCACGTCGGGGGAAAGGGGTGAAGCTTTCTTT CASTSGERGEAFF
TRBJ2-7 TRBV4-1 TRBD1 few TGCGCCAGCAGCCCAACCCGGGACAGGGGGTTATACGAGCAGTACTTC CASSPTRDRGLYEQYF
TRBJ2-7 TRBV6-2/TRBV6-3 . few TGTGCCAGCAGTTACTCGGCGGAGGGCTACTACGAGCAGTACTTC CASSYSAEGYYEQYF
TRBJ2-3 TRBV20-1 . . TGCAGTCTCAGACAGGCTCCCACAGATACGCAGTATTTT CSLRQAPTDTQYF
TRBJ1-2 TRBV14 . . TGTGCCAGCAGCCAAGATCGGACCGTTAACTATGGCTACACCTTC CASSQDRTVNYGYTF
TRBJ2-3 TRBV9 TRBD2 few TGTGCCAGCAGCGTAGAACTAGCGCGTACAGATACGCAGTATTTT CASSVELARTDTQYF
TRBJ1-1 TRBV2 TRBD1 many TGTGCCGGCACCGGGACAGGGGGAGCGGACACTGAAGCTTTCTTT CAGTGTGGADTEAFF
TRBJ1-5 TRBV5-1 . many TGCGCCAGCAGTCAGGGAGGAGGGATAGGCAATCAGCCCCAGCATTTT CASSQGGGIGNQPQHF
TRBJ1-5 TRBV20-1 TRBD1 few TGCAGTGCTAGAACCGGGACAGGGGTTCAGCCCCAGCATTTT CSARTGTGVQPQHF
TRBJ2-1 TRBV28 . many TGTGCCAGCAGTTTAAGGCCGAACTACAATGAGCAGTTCTTC CASSLRPNYNEQFF
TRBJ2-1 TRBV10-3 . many TGTGCCATCAGTGAGCCCTACAATGAGCAGTTCTTC CAISEPYNEQFF
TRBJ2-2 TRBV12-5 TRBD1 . TGTGCTAGTGGTTTACAGGGGTTGAAGGGCGGGGAGCTGTTTTTT CASGLQGLKGGELFF
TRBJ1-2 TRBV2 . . TGTGCCAGCACCGGGGACGGACCCTATGGCTACACCTTC CASTGDGPYGYTF
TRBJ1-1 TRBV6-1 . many TGTGCCAGCAGGTGGGGGATTGACACTGAAGCTTTCTTT CASRWGIDTEAFF
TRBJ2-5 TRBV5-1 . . TGCGCCAGCAGCTCAATTCCCCGGGACACTCTCCTGCGCCAAGAGACCCAGTACTTC CASSSIPRDTLLRQETQYF
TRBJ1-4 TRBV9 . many TGTGCCAGCAGCGTGGATGCAACTAATGAAAAACTGTTTTTT CASSVDATNEKLFF
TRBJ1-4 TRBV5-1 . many TGCGCCAGCAGACGGGGCCTGGCTAATGAAAAACTGTTTTTT CASRRGLANEKLFF
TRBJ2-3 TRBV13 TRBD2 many TGTGCCAGCAGCTACGGGACTAGCGGCACAGATACGCAGTATTTT CASSYGTSGTDTQYF
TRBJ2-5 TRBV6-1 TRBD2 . TGTGCCAGCAGCACCTCCCTAGCGGTTGGAGAGACCCAGTACTTC CASSTSLAVGETQYF
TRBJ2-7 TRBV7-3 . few TGTGCCAGCAGCTTATCCCCTAGCCAACCCTACGAGCAGTACTTC CASSLSPSQPYEQYF
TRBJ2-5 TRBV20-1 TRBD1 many TGCAGTGCTAGAGTGACAGGGGCGGGGGAGACCCAGTACTTC CSARVTGAGETQYF
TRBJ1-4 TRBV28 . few TGTGCCTCCGTCCAGAATGAAAAACTGTTTTTT CASVQNEKLFF
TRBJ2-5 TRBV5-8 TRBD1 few TGTGCCAACGGACAGGTGGGGGAGACCCAGTACTTC CANGQVGETQYF
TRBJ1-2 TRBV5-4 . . TGTGCCAACAGCCGACGGCTGAATAGGGGCTACACCTTC CANSRRLNRGYTF